These 14 T cell receptor beta chains were all obtained from the same sample, sequenced in a study of technical replicates of blood from a handful of donors. Sequencing used immunoSEQ multiplex PCR; TCRdb keeps in-frame clones, though not all of them. This sample has 65,000 to 80,000 clones, with 90% to 95% found just once. The material sequenced was T cells isolated from PBMCs. These receptors all stem from a human donor in good health.

The chain employs TRBV6-1 and TRBJ2-1, with D perhaps TRBD2 (6 bases). Germline V gene lookup returns CDR1 MNHNS and CDR2 SASEGT. This CDR3 has 15 amino acids. Trimming removed 2 bases at V and 4 bases at J, with 12 bases between. In DNA, the CDR3 is TGTGCCAGCAGTGAAACCCTAGCGAGATACAATGAGCAGTTCTTC. This translates into CASSETLARYNEQFF.

This clone was seen a few times. The chain recombines TRBV14 with TRBJ2-3; TRBD1 is a possible D gene (6 bases). This CDR3 is built from 16 residues. The V gene lost 1 base and the J gene lost 7 bases, with 18 bases spanning the gap. Germline CDR1 SGHDN, CDR2 FVKESK. This CDR3 is CASSQGTTGLENTQYF. The CDR3 coding sequence is TGTGCCAGCAGCCAAGGGACGACAGGCCTTGAAAATACGCAGTATTTT.

The genes are TRBV28 and TRBJ1-2; D unclear. Germline V gene sequence: CDR1 MDHEN, CDR2 SYDVKM. V lost 7 bases, J lost 5 bases, and 8 bases lay in between. This CDR3 is 11 amino acids long. As DNA, the CDR3 is TGTGCCAGCACCTCCTTTTATGGCTACACCTTC. This translates into CASTSFYGYTF.

The chain links TRBV11-3 to TRBJ1-3; 9 bases are shared with TRBD1. Germline assignment: CDR1 SGHNT and CDR2 YENEEA. Unmatched junction bases numbered 9, after V lost 6 bases and J lost 3 bases. CDR3 length: 16 amino acids. The CDR3 protein is CASRYRGHLNGNTIYF. The CDR3 coding sequence is TGTGCCAGCAGGTACAGGGGGCATCTTAATGGAAACACCATATATTTT.

The chain uses TRBV4-1 and TRBJ2-1; TRBD1 matches 8 bases. This CDR3 has 16 amino acids. V shed 1 base, J shed 2 bases, and the junction held 4 bases outside the gene matches. Germline CDR1 and CDR2: MGHRA and YSYEKL. The CDR3 sequence: CASSQGTGYTYNEQFF. The CDR3 nucleotides are TGCGCCAGCAGCCAAGGGACAGGGTATACCTACAATGAGCAGTTCTTC.

The chain employs TRBV4-1 and TRBJ2-7; 8 positions agree with TRBD1. The CDR3 consists of 19 residues. Germline CDR1 is MGHRA and CDR2 is YSYEKL. V shed 3 bases, J shed 3 bases, and the junction held 19 bases outside the gene matches. For the CDR3, the DNA is TGCGCCAGCAGCCAGGGGATTGAGTTAGGGGACAGGAAAATCTACGAGCAGTACTTC. The encoded protein is CASSQGIELGDRKIYEQYF.

The rearrangement joins TRBV7-3 to TRBJ2-2, with TRBD2 as a possible D gene (6 bases). The CDR3 is made up of 16 amino acids. Between the trimmed V and J ends, which lost 5 bases and 0 bases, there was a span of 13 bases. Per germline, CDR1 SGHTA and CDR2 FQGTGA. CDR3 amino acids: CASSTPAGTNTGELFF. CDR3 in DNA: TGTGCCAGCAGCACCCCAGCGGGTACGAACACCGGGGAGCTGTTTTTT.

The chain is built from TRBV27 and TRBJ2-2; the match to TRBD1 covers 8 bases. Trimming took 4 bases from V and 6 from J; bases not matched to a gene: 1. The germline gives CDR1 MNHEY, CDR2 SMNVEV (reference sequence). The CDR3 extends over 13 amino acids. In DNA, the CDR3 is TGTGCCAGCAGTTCGGACAGGGCCGGGGAGCTGTTTTTT. It codes for CASSSDRAGELFF.

V and J are TRBV6-1 and TRBJ1-2; no clear D. The CDR3 covers 14 residues. V was pared by 1 base and J by 4 bases, with 10 bases between. The germline gives CDR1 MNHNS, CDR2 SASEGT. The CDR3 spells CASSEVFGPYGYTF. CDR3 bases: TGTGCCAGCAGTGAAGTTTTTGGGCCCTATGGCTACACCTTC.

V gene TRBV7-2 combines with J gene TRBJ2-3; D gene ambiguous. The V end lost 1 base, the J end lost 0 bases, and 8 bases lay between the germline ends. Germline loops: CDR1 SGHTA, CDR2 FQGNSA. The CDR3 totals 15 residues. CDR3 DNA: TGTGCCAGCAGCTTAGATGGCCCTAGCACAGATACGCAGTATTTT. Its protein product is CASSLDGPSTDTQYF.

The rearrangement uses TRBV9 and TRBJ2-1; 9 nucleotides align to TRBD2. Germline CDR1 reads SGDLS; CDR2 reads YYNGEE. Germline trimming cut 4 bases from V and 4 bases from J; bases unmatched to any gene: 6. This CDR3 comprises 15 residues. The chain's CDR3 is CASSFSGSMYNEQFF. The CDR3 region has the DNA TGTGCCAGCAGCTTTAGCGGGAGTATGTACAATGAGCAGTTCTTC.

The chain carries TRBV11-2 and TRBJ1-4, with a weak D call TRBD1 (5 bases). V was clipped by 5 bases and J by 4 bases, with 11 bases between them. CDR3 length: 14 residues. Germline V gene lookup returns CDR1 SGHAT and CDR2 FQNNGV. The CDR3 here is CASSALGGNEKLFF. Here the CDR3 DNA reads TGTGCCAGCAGCGCCCTGGGGGGTAATGAAAAACTGTTTTTT.

The rearrangement links TRBV6-5 to TRBJ2-1, with 8 bases identical to TRBD1. The CDR3 has 14 residues. Trimming cost V 6 bases and J 3 bases; bases outside gene matches: 4. In germline, CDR1 is MNHEY, CDR2 SVGAGI. CDR3 bases: TGTGCCAGCAGGGGACAGGCGGTCTACAATGAGCAGTTCTTC. This codes for CASRGQAVYNEQFF.

This chain joins TRBV28 and TRBJ2-7; 12 bases align to TRBD2. V trimming: 0 bases; J trimming: 5 bases; junction bases outside the gene matches: 5. Germline CDR1 and CDR2: MDHEN and SYDVKM. The CDR3 is 16 amino acids. The DNA for the CDR3 is TGTGCCAGCAGTTTATGGCCTAGCGGGAGGGTGGACGAGCAGTACTTC. This sequence encodes CASSLWPSGRVDEQYF.